This T cell receptor (beta chain) was obtained from a study of siplizumab effects on memory and regulatory T cells. To note about this clone: As yet, its antigen is unknown.

The CDR3 extends over 13 amino acids. V was clipped by 0 bases and J by 9 bases, with 10 bases between them. The V gene's germline CDR1 is SGHDT and CDR2 YYEEEE. General observations from the study: The Treg-derived share of mappable alloreactive CD4+ clones averaged 68.8% with siplizumab and 25% to 30% in controls. Researchers did not confirm the suppressive function of proliferating Tregs from siplizumab cultures.

In each sample, about 10^5 TCR templates were assayed. The repertoire was sequenced with immunoSEQ multiplex PCR; TCRdb's copy has only in-frame clones and lacks some. The sample shows about 91,000 clones, 80% to 95% of them seen only once. Sequenced: CD8+ T cells sorted from blood. The rearrangement uses TRBV5-6 and TRBJ2-1, with D perhaps matching TRBD2 (6 bases). This TCR was recovered from a human donor in good health. The CDR3 sequence: CASSLAVGSEQFF. CDR3 coding DNA: TGTGCCAGCAGCTTGGCGGTCGGGAGTGAGCAGTTCTTC.